Following are 14 T cell receptor beta chains from one sample sequenced in a study of beta chain features in type 1 diabetes (dated by TCRdb to the late 2010s). Library prep was done by the immunoSEQ multiplex PCR assay. All of the isolated RNA was reverse transcribed with the High Capacity cDNA Reverse Transcription Kit, so expressed TCRB transcripts were sequenced. The source is immuneACCESS, and TCRdb retained only in-frame sequences with V and J called. Part of the clones is not carried over; for the studies checked, unresolved V genes explain less than half of this, and the remainder is unexplained. A total of 200,000 to 250,000 clones appear in this sample, around 9.6% of them only once. 0.03% to 0.04% of the sample goes to the ten largest clones. Sample: naive CD4+ T cells from blood. The cell subset or site label corresponds to: true naive CD4+ T cells. Every receptor here comes from a woman under 30 in good health.

This clone was seen a handful of times. The rearrangement joins TRBV5-6 to TRBJ1-1; D uncertain. Germline CDR1 SGHDT, CDR2 YYEEEE. CDR3 length: 13 amino acids. Trimming pared 2 bases from V and 1 base from J, leaving 6 bases between. The CDR3 region has the DNA TGTGCCAGCAGCTTTAGAGAGAACACTGAAGCTTTCTTT. Its translation: CASSFRENTEAFF.

This clone was counted many times. V and J are TRBV18 and TRBJ2-1, with 7 bases that match TRBD1. The CDR3 loop spans 13 amino acids. The germline CDR1 and CDR2 sequences are KGHSH and LQKENI. The V and J ends lost 3 bases and 7 bases, in that order; junction bases with no gene match: 3. The CDR3 nucleotides read TGTGCCAGCTCACCGCAGGGGGTAAATGAGCAGTTCTTC. It codes for CASSPQGVNEQFF.

This chain connects TRBV2 to TRBJ2-1; TRBD2 agrees at 15 bases. Unmatched junction bases numbered 6, after V lost 6 bases and J lost 0 bases. The CDR3 has 18 residues. Germline CDR1 SNHLY, CDR2 FYNNEI. CDR3 in DNA: TGTGCCAGCAGCCCCGGGACTAGCGGGGGGAGCTCCTACAATGAGCAGTTCTTC. Translated, it gives CASSPGTSGGSSYNEQFF.

Concerning this clone: Relative to the germline gene, one junction end is altered; a read error may explain this. J is TRBJ2-2 and V is TRBV7-7; 9 bases match TRBD1. The CDR3 spans 15 residues. In germline, CDR1 is SSHAT, CDR2 FNYEAQ (reference sequence). CDR3 in amino acids: CASSETGGGTGELFF. The CDR3 coding sequence is TGTGCTAGCAGCGAGACAGGGGGAGGCACCGGGGAGCTGTTTTTT. The full variable domain, with the rest looked up from reference TRBV7-7 and TRBJ2-2, is GAGVSQSPRYKVTKRGQDVTLRCDPISSHATLYWYQQALGQGPEFLTYFNYEAQPDKSGLPSDRFSAERPEGSISTLTIQRTEQRDSAMYRCASSETGGGTGELFFGEGSRLTVL.

The rearrangement joins TRBV5-6 to TRBJ1-6; D call uncertain. CDR1 SGHDT and CDR2 YYEEEE come from the germline V gene. Trimming took off 0 bases at V and 7 bases at J, with 8 bases between the two ends. The CDR3 is 14 amino acids. CDR3 nucleotide sequence: TGTGCCAGCAGCTTGGGAGTACCGAATTCACCCCTCCACTTT. This sequence encodes CASSLGVPNSPLHF.

This clone turned up a few times. The chain joins TRBV5-4 to TRBJ2-3; 7 nucleotides line up with TRBD2. The CDR3 runs 17 residues. Germline loops: CDR1 SGHNT, CDR2 YYREEE (reference sequence). V was clipped by 0 bases and J by 3 bases; unmatched bases: 10. This chain's CDR3 is CASSLGLAEPGTDTQYF. The CDR3 bases are TGTGCCAGCAGCTTGGGGCTAGCGGAGCCGGGGACAGATACGCAGTATTTT. The whole variable domain, remainder taken from reference TRBV5-4 and TRBJ2-3, is ETGVTQSPTHLIKTRGQQVTLRCSSQSGHNTVSWYQQALGQGPQFIFQYYREEENGRGNFPPRFSGLQFPNYSSELNVNALELDDSALYLCASSLGLAEPGTDTQYFGPGTRLTVL.

This clone was picked up a small number of times. The genes are TRBV5-1 and TRBJ2-1; 8 bases line up with TRBD1. V lost 4 bases, J lost 6 bases, and 6 bases stayed unmatched. Germline loops: CDR1 SGHRS, CDR2 YFSETQ. This CDR3 contains 14 residues. The CDR3 sequence: CASSPGQDPNEQFF. The CDR3 DNA sequence: TGCGCCAGCAGCCCGGGACAGGACCCCAATGAGCAGTTCTTC.

This clone was recorded a few times. V gene TRBV7-9 combines with J gene TRBJ1-2; possible D gene TRBD1, 6 bases. The V gene lost 5 bases and the J gene lost 4 bases, with 11 bases spanning the gap. The CDR3 is 13 residues long. Germline CDR1 reads SEHNR; CDR2 reads FQNEAQ (reference sequence). As DNA, the CDR3 is TGTGCCAGCAGCCCGCGGACAGCCTATGGCTACACCTTC. This gives the protein CASSPRTAYGYTF. Based on the CDR3 plus reference TRBV7-9 and TRBJ1-2, the full variable domain is DTGVSQNPRHKITKRGQNVTFRCDPISEHNRLYWYRQTLGQGPEFLTYFQNEAQLEKSRLLSDRFSAERPKGSFSTLEIQRTEQGDSAMYLCASSPRTAYGYTFGSGTRLTVV.

The genes are TRBV11-2 and TRBJ1-1, with 7 nucleotides matching TRBD1. The CDR3 length is 16 residues. The germline V gene encodes CDR1 SGHAT and CDR2 FQNNGV. J lost 2 bases, V lost 1 base, and 7 bases had no gene match. The CDR3 DNA is TGTGCCAGCAGCTTAGCCCCGGCAGGGGGTAACACTGAAGCTTTCTTT. Translated, it gives CASSLAPAGGNTEAFF. Using reference TRBV11-2 and TRBJ1-1 for the parts outside the CDR3, the full variable domain is EAGVAQSPRYKIIEKRQSVAFWCNPISGHATLYWYQQILGQGPKLLIQFQNNGVVDDSQLPKDRFSAERLKGVDSTLKIQPAKLEDSAVYLCASSLAPAGGNTEAFFGQGTRLTVV.

This clone was seen once. V gene TRBV10-3 combines with J gene TRBJ1-1; TRBD1 matches 10 bases. The CDR3 contains 14 residues. Trimming cost V 7 bases and J 4 bases; bases outside gene matches: 6. From germline, CDR1 is ENHRY and CDR2 SYGVKD. In DNA form, the CDR3 reads TGTGCCATCATGTGGGGGGACAGGGGCACTGAAGCTTTCTTT. Its translation: CAIMWGDRGTEAFF.

The chain has TRBV6-5 and TRBJ1-4, with TRBD1 matching over 7 bases. The V segment lost 8 bases and the J segment 8 bases; nucleotides outside the gene matches: 11. CDR3 length: 14 residues. Germline lookup yields CDR1 MNHEY and CDR2 SVGAGI. DNA for the CDR3: TGTGCCAGCGGTTGGAGACAGGGTCGGGAAAAACTGTTTTTT. This sequence encodes CASGWRQGREKLFF.

The chain links TRBV6-1 to TRBJ1-2; D possibly corresponds to TRBD1 (6 bases). Germline CDR1 and CDR2: MNHNS and SASEGT. V was trimmed by 6 bases and J by 5 bases, leaving 19 bases between them. The CDR3 runs to 15 residues. CDR3 nucleotide sequence: TGTGCCAGCAGGTCCCCGACCTCTACAGGGTATGGCTACACCTTC. This translates into CASRSPTSTGYGYTF.

This chain links TRBV5-4 with TRBJ1-2; a weak D match, TRBD1 (5 bases). The germline V gene encodes CDR1 SGHNT and CDR2 YYREEE (reference sequence). Deletions cut 0 bases from V and 2 bases from J, with 11 bases between. This CDR3 has 15 amino acids. CDR3 loop: CASSLASGLNYGYTF. The CDR3 DNA follows: TGTGCCAGCAGCTTGGCTTCAGGGCTGAACTATGGCTACACCTTC.

This clone was counted only a few times. The chain joins TRBV9 to TRBJ2-5; 7 bases are a match to TRBD2. The CDR3 contains 15 residues. Germline CDR1 SGDLS, CDR2 YYNGEE. The trim removed 4 bases at V and 5 bases at J, leaving 11 bases unmatched. The CDR3: CASSPRREGRETQYF. The CDR3 DNA follows: TGTGCCAGCAGCCCCAGGAGGGAGGGCCGGGAGACCCAGTACTTC.